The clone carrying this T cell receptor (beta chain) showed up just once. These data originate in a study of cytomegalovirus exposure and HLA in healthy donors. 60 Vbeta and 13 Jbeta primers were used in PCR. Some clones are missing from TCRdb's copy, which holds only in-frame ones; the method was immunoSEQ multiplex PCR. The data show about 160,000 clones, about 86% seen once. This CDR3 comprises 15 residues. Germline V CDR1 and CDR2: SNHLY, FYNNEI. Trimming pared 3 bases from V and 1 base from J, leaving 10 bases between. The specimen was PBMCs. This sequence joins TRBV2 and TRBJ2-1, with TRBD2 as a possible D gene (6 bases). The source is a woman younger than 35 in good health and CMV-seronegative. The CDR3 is CASSEDYTSYNEQFF. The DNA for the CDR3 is TGTGCCAGCAGTGAGGACTACACTTCCTACAATGAGCAGTTCTTC.